The 14 T cell receptor beta chains in this list originate from one sample, sequenced in a study of OX40 agonist ivuxolimab in advanced cancers. The library was built by means of the immunoSEQ multiplex PCR assay. Entries here come from immuneACCESS through TCRdb and include only in-frame sequences with V and J called. Some clones fail to appear in such tables; in the studies checked, an unresolved V gene covers under half of the shortfall, and the cause of the remainder is unknown. This sample gives 55,000 to 70,000 clones in total; 80% to 85% of them show up just once. The top ten clones comprise under 6% of the sample. The sequenced sample was CD4+ or CD8+ T cells sorted from blood, obtained in a trial of the OX40 agonist ivuxolimab. These receptors were collected from an adult with an advanced solid tumor such as melanoma, head and neck, liver or kidney cancer.

The chain recombines TRBV7-8 with TRBJ2-7; the D is unclear. CDR1 SGHVS and CDR2 FQNEAQ come from the germline V gene. Trimming left V 1 base short and J 3 bases short, with 7 bases between. The CDR3 spans 13 residues. The CDR3 spells CASSLGRNYEQYF. The CDR3 bases are TGTGCCAGCAGCTTAGGCAGAAACTACGAGCAGTACTTC. Complete variable domain (other parts from reference TRBV7-8 and TRBJ2-7): GAGVSQSPRYKVAKRGQDVALRCDPISGHVSLFWYQQALGQGPEFLTYFQNEAQLDKSGLPSDRFFAERPEGSVSTLKIQRTQQEDSAVYLCASSLGRNYEQYFGPGTRLTVT.

This clone has just one count. The chain joins TRBV2 to TRBJ2-3; unclear D gene. CDR3 length equals 16 residues. The V end lost 4 bases, the J end lost 0 bases, and 14 bases lay between the germline ends. CDR1 and CDR2 (germline): SNHLY, FYNNEI. The CDR3: CASSGSVRPSTDTQYF. The CDR3, as DNA: TGTGCCAGCAGTGGATCAGTGCGGCCTAGCACAGATACGCAGTATTTT. The variable domain in full, completed from reference TRBV2 and TRBJ2-3, reads EPEVTQTPSHQVTQMGQEVILRCVPISNHLYFYWYRQILGQKVEFLVSFYNNEISEKSEIFDDQFSVERPDGSNFTLKIRSTKLEDSAMYFCASSGSVRPSTDTQYFGPGTRLTVL.

The V call is TRBV30, the J call TRBJ1-3, with D perhaps TRBD1 (6 bases). Germline CDR1 reads GTSNPN; CDR2 reads SVGIG (reference sequence). The CDR3 is 15 residues long. The germline V and J ends were trimmed by 0 bases and 1 base, with 10 bases remaining between them. In DNA, the CDR3 is TGTGCCTGGAGTGTAGGGACATTATCTGGAAACACCATATATTTT. This translates into CAWSVGTLSGNTIYF.

This chain links TRBV2 with TRBJ2-7; 7 nucleotides align to TRBD2. Germline V gives CDR1 SNHLY, CDR2 FYNNEI. This CDR3 is 15 amino acids long. J lost 1 base, V lost 7 bases, and 10 bases had no gene match. For the CDR3, the DNA is TGTGCCAGCAAGAGCGGGCGGGAGAGGTCCTACGAGCAGTACTTC. This codes for CASKSGRERSYEQYF.

Only a few counts were recorded for this clone. The chain is built from TRBV9 and TRBJ2-5; either TRBD1 or TRBD2 may supply D (5 bases each). This CDR3 contains 14 residues. Trimming took off 2 bases at V and 4 bases at J, with 12 bases between the two ends. Germline V gene data show CDR1 as SGDLS and CDR2 as YYNGEE. DNA of the CDR3: TGTGCCAGCAGCGTGGGACCCCTCGGAGAGACCCAGTACTTC. Encoded protein: CASSVGPLGETQYF.

V usage is TRBV29-1 and J usage is TRBJ1-3, with D perhaps matching TRBD1 (5 bases). This CDR3 is 14 amino acids long. The germline V gene has CDR1 SQVTM and CDR2 ANQGSEA. Trimming cost V 1 base and J 1 base, with 8 bases left between them. The CDR3 DNA follows: TGCAGCGTTGAAGCCAGGGAGTCTGGAAACACCATATATTTT. Translation: CSVEARESGNTIYF.

The chain couples TRBV12-1 to TRBJ1-2; the table's D call TRBD1 went unverified against the DNA. TRBV12-1 counts as a pseudogene. The CDR3 is 16 amino acids. This CDR3 is CASSFGGTGNNYGYTF. In nucleotides, the CDR3 is TGTGCCAGCAGCTTTGGAGGGACAGGGAATAACTATGGCTACACCTTC.

The genes are TRBV9 and TRBJ2-1, with 8 positions matching TRBD1. J lost 1 base, V lost 1 base, and 7 bases had no gene match. The CDR3 consists of 17 residues. Per the germline V gene, CDR1 is SGDLS and CDR2 is YYNGEE. CDR3: CASSVSGGGISYNEQFF. CDR3 nucleotides: TGTGCCAGCAGCGTATCAGGGGGCGGAATTTCCTACAATGAGCAGTTCTTC.

In DNA, the CDR3 is TGTGCCAGCAGCCAAGAATTGGTCGATGAGCAGTTCTTC. Amino acid sequence: CASSQELVDEQFF. The chain joins TRBV4-2 to TRBJ2-1; no firm D call. V was shortened by 0 bases and J by 8 bases, with 8 bases between the two germline ends. The CDR3 extends over 13 amino acids. Germline V gene lookup returns CDR1 LGHNA and CDR2 YNFKEQ.

The chain has TRBV5-6 and TRBJ2-1; 7 nucleotides match TRBD1. From germline, CDR1 is SGHDT and CDR2 YYEEEE. V shed 0 bases and J 3 bases; nucleotides not matched to a gene: 3. The CDR3 is 15 residues long. The CDR3 loop is CASSLARQGYNEQFF. Here the CDR3 DNA reads TGTGCCAGCAGCTTGGCGAGACAGGGCTACAATGAGCAGTTCTTC.

This clone was recorded a few times. This rearrangement joins TRBV14 to TRBJ1-5; D not resolved. The V gene's germline CDR1 is SGHDN and CDR2 FVKESK. The CDR3 consists of 13 residues. Trimming shortened V by 0 bases and J by 5 bases, and 5 bases separated the two germline ends. CDR3 DNA sequence: TGTGCCAGCAGCCAAGAACGGGATCAGCCCCAGCATTTT. It yields the protein CASSQERDQPQHF.

This chain links TRBV6-5 with TRBJ1-2; D may be TRBD1 (5 bases). The length of the CDR3 is 14 residues. V lost 6 bases, J lost 0 bases, and 11 bases lay in between. Per germline, CDR1 MNHEY and CDR2 SVGAGI. DNA for the CDR3: TGTGCCAGCAGCCGGGACGGCGCTAACTATGGCTACACCTTC. Encoded protein: CASSRDGANYGYTF.

The chain carries TRBV7-9 and TRBJ1-2, with D maybe TRBD1 (5 bases). The CDR3 is 14 residues long. Germline V gives CDR1 SEHNR, CDR2 FQNEAQ (reference sequence). V dropped 1 base and J dropped 5 bases, with 11 bases sitting between them. The CDR3 region has the DNA TGTGCCAGCAGCTTAGGGGGCCTCGATTATGGCTACACCTTC. As protein: CASSLGGLDYGYTF.

The CDR3 here is CASSLGQGGKAFF. Written as DNA, the CDR3 is TGTGCCAGCAGTCTGGGACAGGGGGGGAAAGCTTTCTTT. The chain is built from TRBV28 and TRBJ1-1, with TRBD1 identical over 11 bases. The CDR3 spans 13 residues. Trimming took 5 bases from V and 9 from J; bases not matched to a gene: 5. Germline V gene lookup returns CDR1 MDHEN and CDR2 SYDVKM.